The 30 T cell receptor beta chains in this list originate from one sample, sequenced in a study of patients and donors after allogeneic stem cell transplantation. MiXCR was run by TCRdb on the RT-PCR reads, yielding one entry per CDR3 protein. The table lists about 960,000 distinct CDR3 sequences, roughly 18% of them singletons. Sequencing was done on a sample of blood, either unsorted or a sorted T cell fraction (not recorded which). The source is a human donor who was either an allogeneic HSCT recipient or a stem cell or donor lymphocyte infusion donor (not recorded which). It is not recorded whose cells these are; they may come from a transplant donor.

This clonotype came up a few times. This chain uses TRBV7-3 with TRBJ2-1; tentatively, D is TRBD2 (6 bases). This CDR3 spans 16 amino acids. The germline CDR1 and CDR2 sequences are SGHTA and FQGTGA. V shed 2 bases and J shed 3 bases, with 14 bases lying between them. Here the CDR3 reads CASSLADKAGYNEQFF. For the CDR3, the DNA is TGTGCCAGCAGCTTAGCGGACAAAGCGGGCTACAATGAGCAGTTCTTC.

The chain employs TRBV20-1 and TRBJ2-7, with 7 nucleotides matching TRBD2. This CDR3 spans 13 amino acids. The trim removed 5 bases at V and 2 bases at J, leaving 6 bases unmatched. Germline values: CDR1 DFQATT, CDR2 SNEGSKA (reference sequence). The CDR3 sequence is CSADSGDAYEQYF. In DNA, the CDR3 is TGCAGTGCTGACAGCGGGGATGCCTACGAGCAGTACTTC.

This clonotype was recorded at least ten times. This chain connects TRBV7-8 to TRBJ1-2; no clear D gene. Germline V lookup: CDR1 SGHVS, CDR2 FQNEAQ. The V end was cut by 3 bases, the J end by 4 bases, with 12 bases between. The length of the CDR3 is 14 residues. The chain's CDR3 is CASSFNERFYGYTF. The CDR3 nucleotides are TGTGCCAGCAGCTTTAATGAGCGCTTCTATGGCTACACCTTC.

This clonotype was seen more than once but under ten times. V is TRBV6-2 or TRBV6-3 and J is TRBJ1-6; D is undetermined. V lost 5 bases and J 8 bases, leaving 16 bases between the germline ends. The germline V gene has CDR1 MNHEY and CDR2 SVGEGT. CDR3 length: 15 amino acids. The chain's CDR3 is CASSPEGLVYSPLHF. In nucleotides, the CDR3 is TGTGCCAGCAGTCCGGAAGGCCTGGTTTATTCACCCCTCCACTTT.

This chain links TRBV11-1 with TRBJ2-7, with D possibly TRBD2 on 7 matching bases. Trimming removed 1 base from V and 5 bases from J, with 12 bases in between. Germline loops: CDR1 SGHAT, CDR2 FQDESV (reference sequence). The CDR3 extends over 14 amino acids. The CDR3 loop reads CASSLGRGANEQYF. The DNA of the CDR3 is TGTGCCAGCAGCTTAGGCCGGGGGGCCAACGAGCAGTACTTC.

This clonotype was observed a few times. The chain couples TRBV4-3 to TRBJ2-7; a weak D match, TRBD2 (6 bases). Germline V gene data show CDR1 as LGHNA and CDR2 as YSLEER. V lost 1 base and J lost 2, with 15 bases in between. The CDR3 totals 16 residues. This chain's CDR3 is CASSQVGASVAYEQYF. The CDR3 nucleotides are TGCGCCAGCAGCCAAGTAGGGGCTAGCGTGGCCTACGAGCAGTACTTC.

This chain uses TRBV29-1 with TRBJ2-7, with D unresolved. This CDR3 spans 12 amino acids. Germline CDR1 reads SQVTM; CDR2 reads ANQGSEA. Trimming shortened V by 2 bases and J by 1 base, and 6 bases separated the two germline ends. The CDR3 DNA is TGCAGCGTTGAATCCGGGTCCTACGAGCAGTACTTC. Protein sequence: CSVESGSYEQYF.

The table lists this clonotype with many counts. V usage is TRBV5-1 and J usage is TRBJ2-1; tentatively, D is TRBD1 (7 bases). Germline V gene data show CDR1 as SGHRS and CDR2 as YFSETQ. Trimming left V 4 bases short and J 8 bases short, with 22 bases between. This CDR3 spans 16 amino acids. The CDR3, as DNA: TGCGCCAGCAGCCCCACCCGTGGCAGGGGGGTTGATGAGCAGTTCTTC. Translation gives CASSPTRGRGVDEQFF.

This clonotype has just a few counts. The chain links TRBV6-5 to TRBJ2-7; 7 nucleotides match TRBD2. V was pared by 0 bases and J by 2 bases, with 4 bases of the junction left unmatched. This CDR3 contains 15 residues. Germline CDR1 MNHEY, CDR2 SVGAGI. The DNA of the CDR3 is TGTGCCAGCAGTTACTCGGCTAGCGGTCCCTACGAGCAGTACTTC. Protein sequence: CASSYSASGPYEQYF.

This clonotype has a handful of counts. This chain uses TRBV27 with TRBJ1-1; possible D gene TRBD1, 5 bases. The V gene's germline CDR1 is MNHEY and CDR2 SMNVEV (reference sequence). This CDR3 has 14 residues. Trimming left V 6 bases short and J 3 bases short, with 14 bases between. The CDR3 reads CASSFGAEDTEAFF. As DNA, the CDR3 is TGTGCCAGCAGCTTCGGGGCAGAGGACACTGAAGCTTTCTTT.

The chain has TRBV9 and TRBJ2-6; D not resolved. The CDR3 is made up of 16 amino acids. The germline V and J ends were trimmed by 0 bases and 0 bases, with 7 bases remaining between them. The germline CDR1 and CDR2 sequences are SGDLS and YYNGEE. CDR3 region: CASSVDRHSGANVLTF. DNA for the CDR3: TGTGCCAGCAGCGTAGACCGCCACTCTGGGGCCAACGTCCTGACTTTC.

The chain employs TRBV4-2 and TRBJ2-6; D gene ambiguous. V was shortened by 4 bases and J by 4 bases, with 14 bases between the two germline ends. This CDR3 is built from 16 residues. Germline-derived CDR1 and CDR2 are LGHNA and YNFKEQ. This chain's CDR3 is CASSPPSDTGANVLTF. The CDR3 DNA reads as TGTGCCAGCAGCCCGCCTTCGGATACAGGGGCCAACGTCCTGACTTTC.

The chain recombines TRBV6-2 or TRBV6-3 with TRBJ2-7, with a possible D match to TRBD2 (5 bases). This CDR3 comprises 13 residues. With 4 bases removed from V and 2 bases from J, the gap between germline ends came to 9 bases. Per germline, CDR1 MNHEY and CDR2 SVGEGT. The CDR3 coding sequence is TGTGCCAGCAGTTGGACTGCCACCTACGAGCAGTACTTC. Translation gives CASSWTATYEQYF.

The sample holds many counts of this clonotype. CDR3 residues: CATSNSGTGAHNEQFF. The DNA of the CDR3 is TGTGCCACCAGTAATTCCGGGACAGGGGCCCACAATGAGCAGTTCTTC. This chain connects TRBV24-1 to TRBJ2-1; 10 bases match TRBD1. This CDR3 is built from 16 residues. The V segment lost 6 bases and the J segment 5 bases; nucleotides outside the gene matches: 9. The germline V gene encodes CDR1 KGHDR and CDR2 SFDVKD.

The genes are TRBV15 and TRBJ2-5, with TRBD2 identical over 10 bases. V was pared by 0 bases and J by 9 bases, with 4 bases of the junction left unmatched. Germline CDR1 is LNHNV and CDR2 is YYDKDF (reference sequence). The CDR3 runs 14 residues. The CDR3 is CATSRDLAGGPQYF. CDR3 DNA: TGTGCCACCAGCAGAGACTTAGCGGGAGGACCCCAGTACTTC. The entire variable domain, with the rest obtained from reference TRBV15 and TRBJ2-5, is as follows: DAMVIQNPRYQVTQFGKPVTLSCSQTLNHNVMYWYQQKSSQAPKLLFHYYDKDFNNEADTPDNFQSRRPNTSFCFLDIRSPGLGDTAMYLCATSRDLAGGPQYFGPGTRLLVL.

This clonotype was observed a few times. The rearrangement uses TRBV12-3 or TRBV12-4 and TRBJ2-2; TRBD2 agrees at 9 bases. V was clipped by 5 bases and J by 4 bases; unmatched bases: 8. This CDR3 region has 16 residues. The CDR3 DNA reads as TGTGCCAGCAGTGGGAGGACTAGCGCCCGCACCGGGGAGCTGTTTTTT. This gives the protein CASSGRTSARTGELFF.

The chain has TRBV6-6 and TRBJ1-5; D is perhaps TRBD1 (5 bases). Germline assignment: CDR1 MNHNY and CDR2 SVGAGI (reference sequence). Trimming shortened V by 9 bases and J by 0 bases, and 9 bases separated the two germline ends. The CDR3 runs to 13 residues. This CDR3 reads CASMRGSNQPQHF. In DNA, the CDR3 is TGTGCCAGTATGAGGGGTAGCAATCAGCCCCAGCATTTT.

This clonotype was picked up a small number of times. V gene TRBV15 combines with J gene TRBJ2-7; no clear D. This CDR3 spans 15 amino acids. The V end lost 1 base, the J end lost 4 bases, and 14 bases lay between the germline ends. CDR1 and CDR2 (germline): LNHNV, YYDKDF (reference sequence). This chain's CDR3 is CATSRGFGLLYEQYF. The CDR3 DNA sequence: TGTGCCACCAGCAGAGGTTTCGGCCTGCTGTACGAGCAGTACTTC.

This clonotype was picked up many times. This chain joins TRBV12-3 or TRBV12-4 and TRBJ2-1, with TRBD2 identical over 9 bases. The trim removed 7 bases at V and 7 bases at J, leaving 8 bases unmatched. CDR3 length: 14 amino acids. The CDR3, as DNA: TGTGCCAGCAAACCGGGACTAGCAGGTAATGAGCAGTTCTTC. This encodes CASKPGLAGNEQFF.

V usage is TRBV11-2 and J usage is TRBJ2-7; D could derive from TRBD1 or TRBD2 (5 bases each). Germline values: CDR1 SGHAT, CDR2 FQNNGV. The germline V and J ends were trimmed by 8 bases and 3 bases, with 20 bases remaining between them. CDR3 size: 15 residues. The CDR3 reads CASVLGRAGSYEQYF. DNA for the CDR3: TGTGCCAGCGTCCTAGGTCGGGCAGGGAGCTACGAGCAGTACTTC.

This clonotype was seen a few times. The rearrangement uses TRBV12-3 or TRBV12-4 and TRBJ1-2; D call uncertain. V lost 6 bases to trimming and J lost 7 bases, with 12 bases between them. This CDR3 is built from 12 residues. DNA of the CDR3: TGTGCCAGCAGCCTCCCAACCGGTGGCTACACCTTC. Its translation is CASSLPTGGYTF.

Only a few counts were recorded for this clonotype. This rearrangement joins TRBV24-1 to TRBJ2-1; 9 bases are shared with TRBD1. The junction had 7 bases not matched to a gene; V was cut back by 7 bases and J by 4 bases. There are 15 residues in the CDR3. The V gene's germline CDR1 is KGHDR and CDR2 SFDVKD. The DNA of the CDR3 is TGTGCCACCAGCGTGGGACAGGGTGCGTACAATGAGCAGTTCTTC. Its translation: CATSVGQGAYNEQFF.

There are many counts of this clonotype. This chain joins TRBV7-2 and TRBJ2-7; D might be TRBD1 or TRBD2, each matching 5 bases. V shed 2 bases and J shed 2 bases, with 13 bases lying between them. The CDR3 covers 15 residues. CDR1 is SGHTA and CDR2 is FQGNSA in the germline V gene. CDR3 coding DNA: TGTGCCAGCAGCTTATCTCTTGGGGGAACCTACGAGCAGTACTTC. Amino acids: CASSLSLGGTYEQYF.

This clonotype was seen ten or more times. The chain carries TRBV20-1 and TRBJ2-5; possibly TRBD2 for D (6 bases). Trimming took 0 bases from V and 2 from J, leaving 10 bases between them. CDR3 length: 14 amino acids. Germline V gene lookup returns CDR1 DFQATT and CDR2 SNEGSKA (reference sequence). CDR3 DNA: TGCAGTGCTAGAGACGGGACTTCTCAAGAGACCCAGTACTTC. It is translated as CSARDGTSQETQYF.

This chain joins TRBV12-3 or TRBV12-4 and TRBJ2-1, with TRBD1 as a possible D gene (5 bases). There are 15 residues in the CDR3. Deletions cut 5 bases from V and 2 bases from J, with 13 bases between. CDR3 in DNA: TGTGCCAGCAGTACCTACAGGTTGGCCTACAATGAGCAGTTCTTC. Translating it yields CASSTYRLAYNEQFF.

The CDR3 spells CASSPGTSGGTSTDTQYF. For the CDR3, the DNA is TGCGCCAGCAGCCCCGGGACTAGCGGGGGGACTAGCACAGATACGCAGTATTTT. The rearrangement links TRBV5-1 to TRBJ2-3; TRBD2 matches at 15 bases. The V gene end was trimmed by 4 bases and the J gene end by 0 bases; junction bases not matched to a gene: 6. In germline, CDR1 is SGHRS, CDR2 YFSETQ. The CDR3 has 18 amino acids.

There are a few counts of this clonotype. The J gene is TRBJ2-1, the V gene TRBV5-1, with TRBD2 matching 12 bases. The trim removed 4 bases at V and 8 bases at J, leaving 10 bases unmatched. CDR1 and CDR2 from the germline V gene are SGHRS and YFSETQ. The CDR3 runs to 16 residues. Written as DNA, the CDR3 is TGCGCCAGCAGCCTCCCTAGCGGGGGGGCCTGGGATGAGCAGTTCTTC. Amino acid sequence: CASSLPSGGAWDEQFF. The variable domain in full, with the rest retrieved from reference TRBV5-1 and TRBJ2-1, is KAGVTQTPRYLIKTRGQQVTLSCSPISGHRSVSWYQQTPGQGLQFLFEYFSETQRNKGNFPGRFSGRQFSNSRSEMNVSTLELGDSALYLCASSLPSGGAWDEQFFGPGTRLTVL.

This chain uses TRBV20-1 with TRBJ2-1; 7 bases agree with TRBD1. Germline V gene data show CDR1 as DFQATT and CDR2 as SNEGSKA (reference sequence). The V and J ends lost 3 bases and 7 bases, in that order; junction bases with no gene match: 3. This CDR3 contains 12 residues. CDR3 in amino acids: CSASLTGNEQFF. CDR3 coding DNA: TGCAGTGCTAGCCTGACAGGGAATGAGCAGTTCTTC.

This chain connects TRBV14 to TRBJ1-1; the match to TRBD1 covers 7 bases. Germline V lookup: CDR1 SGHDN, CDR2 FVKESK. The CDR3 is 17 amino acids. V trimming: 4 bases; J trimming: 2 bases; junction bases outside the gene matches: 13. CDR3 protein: CASSPSDRRRVNTEAFF. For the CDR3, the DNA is TGTGCCAGCAGCCCGTCGGACAGGCGGAGAGTAAACACTGAAGCTTTCTTT. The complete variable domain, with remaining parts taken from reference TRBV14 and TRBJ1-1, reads EAGVTQFPSHSVIEKGQTVTLRCDPISGHDNLYWYRRVMGKEIKFLLHFVKESKQDESGMPNNRFLAERTGGTYSTLKVQPAELEDSGVYFCASSPSDRRRVNTEAFFGQGTRLTVV.

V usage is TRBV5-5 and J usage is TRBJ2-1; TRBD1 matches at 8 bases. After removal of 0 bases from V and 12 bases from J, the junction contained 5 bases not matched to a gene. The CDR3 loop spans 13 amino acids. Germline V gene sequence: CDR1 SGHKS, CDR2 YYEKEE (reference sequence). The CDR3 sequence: CASSLAQGARQFF. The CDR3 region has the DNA TGTGCCAGCAGCTTGGCCCAGGGGGCAAGGCAGTTCTTC.